These 15 T cell receptor beta chains share one sample of origin, sequenced in a study of blood T cell repertoires in COVID-19. Method: immunoSEQ multiplex PCR; TCRdb's copy keeps in-frame clones and lacks some. The sample carries under 350,000 clones, around 89% recorded once. The sample comprised peripheral blood. The origin of the receptors is a man in his forties with acute or convalescent COVID-19.

The rearrangement joins TRBV29-1 to TRBJ1-1, with D tentatively TRBD1 (6 bases). The germline gives CDR1 SQVTM, CDR2 ANQGSEA. The CDR3 runs to 13 residues. CDR3 protein: CSGGAWGNTEAFF. CDR3 in DNA: TGCAGTGGGGGGGCCTGGGGGAACACTGAAGCTTTCTTT.

The chain employs TRBV11-2 and TRBJ2-7, with 10 bases aligning to TRBD1. Germline CDR1 and CDR2: SGHAT and FQNNGV. This CDR3 region has 15 residues. The V gene end was trimmed by 3 bases and the J gene end by 3 bases; junction bases not matched to a gene: 5. The CDR3 reads CASSLGQGLGYEQYF. The CDR3 coding sequence is TGTGCCAGCAGCTTGGGACAGGGGCTAGGCTACGAGCAGTACTTC.

As for this clone: Other nucleotide sequences in the sample specify the same CDR3. The chain has TRBV24-1 and TRBJ2-1; D is undetermined. The CDR3 contains 11 residues. V lost 3 bases to trimming and J lost 7 bases, with 3 bases between them. Germline V gene data show CDR1 as KGHDR and CDR2 as SFDVKD. The CDR3 nucleotides read TGTGCCACCAGTGATCGGAATGAGCAGTTCTTC. Residues: CATSDRNEQFF.

The J gene is TRBJ2-6, the V gene TRBV7-2; D perhaps matches TRBD1 (6 bases). CDR1 is SGHTA and CDR2 is FQGNSA in the germline V gene. V lost 7 bases, J lost 3 bases, and 13 bases lay in between. The CDR3 is made up of 15 amino acids. The CDR3 DNA reads TGTGCCAGCACCAGACAGGCGGGTGGGGCCAACGTCCTGACTTTC. Its translation is CASTRQAGGANVLTF.

V is TRBV27 and J is TRBJ1-2; TRBD1 might be the D (6 bases). The CDR3 is 13 residues long. Between the trimmed V and J ends, which lost 10 bases and 5 bases, there was a span of 17 bases. CDR1 is MNHEY, CDR2 SMNVEV, per germline (reference sequence). CDR3 sequence (DNA): TGTGCCACTTCTAAGGGGGGGTTGTATGGCTACACCTTC. It yields the protein CATSKGGLYGYTF.

The gene calls are TRBV12-3 or TRBV12-4 and TRBJ2-7, with D possibly TRBD1 on 6 matching bases. The CDR3 has 13 amino acids. Trimming removed 6 bases from V and 2 bases from J, with 11 bases in between. CDR3 loop: CASRPDRTYEQYF. The CDR3 region has the DNA TGTGCCAGCAGACCCGACAGGACCTACGAGCAGTACTTC.

The chain recombines TRBV4-2 with TRBJ1-2; D may be TRBD1 (5 bases). V was trimmed by 6 bases and J by 2 bases, leaving 16 bases between them. The CDR3 covers 15 residues. In germline, CDR1 is LGHNA, CDR2 YNFKEQ. CDR3 loop: CASRGRGGGNYGYTF. The CDR3 nucleotides read TGTGCCAGCAGGGGTCGGGGCGGGGGAAACTATGGCTACACCTTC.

The CDR3 bases are TGTGCCACCAGCACGGATGGACAGTCACGGCAGTACTTC. Amino acids: CATSTDGQSRQYF. The chain combines TRBV15 with TRBJ2-7, with a weak D call TRBD1 (6 bases). The V and J ends lost 4 bases and 9 bases respectively, with 16 bases between them. The CDR3 covers 13 residues. The germline CDR1 and CDR2 sequences are LNHNV and YYDKDF (reference sequence). The full variable domain, in which reference TRBV15 and TRBJ2-7 provide the parts outside the CDR3, is DAMVIQNPRYQVTQFGKPVTLSCSQTLNHNVMYWYQQKSSQAPKLLFHYYDKDFNNEADTPDNFQSRRPNTSFCFLDIRSPGLGDTAMYLCATSTDGQSRQYFGPGTRLTVT.

Concerning this clone: This CDR3 is also generated by other DNA sequences in the sample. The chain has TRBV24-1 and TRBJ1-3; D perhaps matches TRBD1 (5 bases). Germline values: CDR1 KGHDR, CDR2 SFDVKD. The CDR3 has 15 amino acids. Between the trimmed V and J ends, which lost 4 bases and 4 bases, there was a span of 13 bases. DNA of the CDR3: TGTGCCACCAGTGACTCCCAGGGTTCCGGAAACACCATATATTTT. This codes for CATSDSQGSGNTIYF.

The chain employs TRBV5-1 and TRBJ1-2; D gene unclear. V shed 2 bases and J shed 2 bases, with 7 bases lying between them. From germline, CDR1 is SGHRS and CDR2 YFSETQ. The CDR3 is 13 residues long. CDR3 coding DNA: TGCGCCAGCAGCTTTGGCATAAACTATGGCTACACCTTC. It specifies CASSFGINYGYTF.

The chain recombines TRBV6-1 with TRBJ2-3; 11 bases agree with TRBD2. Germline CDR1 is MNHNS and CDR2 is SASEGT. The length of the CDR3 is 18 residues. V lost 2 bases and J lost 2; bases outside the gene matches: 9. The CDR3 loop is CASSEIDLAGGTTDTQYF. The CDR3 coding sequence is TGTGCCAGCAGTGAAATCGACCTAGCGGGGGGAACCACAGATACGCAGTATTTT.

The chain carries TRBV28 and TRBJ1-5; TRBD1 might be the D (5 bases). The germline V and J ends were trimmed by 2 bases and 3 bases, with 11 bases remaining between them. Germline V gives CDR1 MDHEN, CDR2 SYDVKM. The CDR3 length is 15 residues. CDR3 bases: TGTGCCAGCAGTTTACAGGGCCGACTCAATCAGCCCCAGCATTTT. Translation gives CASSLQGRLNQPQHF.

The chain uses TRBV6-5 and TRBJ1-1, with D possibly TRBD1 on 6 matching bases. Trimming removed 7 bases from V and 5 bases from J, with 20 bases in between. CDR1 and CDR2 from the germline V gene are MNHEY and SVGAGI. The CDR3 has 15 amino acids. As DNA, the CDR3 is TGTGCCAGCAATATATACGCCACAACAGGGACTGAAGCTTTCTTT. This translates into CASNIYATTGTEAFF.

The V gene is TRBV19, the J gene TRBJ1-5; D remains ambiguous. V lost 2 bases and J 6 bases, leaving 8 bases between the germline ends. The V gene's germline CDR1 is LNHDA and CDR2 SQIVND (reference sequence). CDR3 length equals 13 residues. The CDR3 here is CASSIQEGQPQHF. The CDR3 region has the DNA TGTGCCAGTAGTATACAGGAGGGTCAGCCCCAGCATTTT. Looking up the rest from reference TRBV19 and TRBJ1-5 gives the full variable domain: DGGITQSPKYLFRKEGQNVTLSCEQNLNHDAMYWYRQDPGQGLRLIYYSQIVNDFQKGDIAEGYSVSREKKESFPLTVTSAQKNPTAFYLCASSIQEGQPQHFGDGTRLSIL.

This clone was counted only a few times. The chain recombines TRBV13 with TRBJ2-7; 7 bases fit TRBD1. CDR1 PRHDT and CDR2 FYEKMQ come from the germline V gene (reference sequence). The CDR3 loop spans 13 amino acids. V was pared by 3 bases and J by 10 bases, with 9 bases of the junction left unmatched. This CDR3 reads CASSFDRDRKQYF. CDR3 DNA: TGTGCCAGCAGCTTCGACCGGGACAGAAAACAGTACTTC.